These 26 T cell receptor beta chains were all obtained from the same sample, sequenced in a study of spatial heterogeneity in lung cancer. TCRdb ran MiXCR on the 5' RACE reads and lists one entry per CDR3 protein. This repertoire shows 40,000 or so distinct CDR3 sequences, 7.5% found once; its top ten account for approximately 30%. As for time point: sample taken at primary tumor resection. In each case, whole RNA from tumor, nontumor lung or frozen PBMC was sequenced unsorted. The source was PBMCs, collected at surgery. The receptors shown here come from a male donor with early-stage non-small cell lung cancer.

This clonotype occurred many times. V gene TRBV6-2 or TRBV6-3 combines with J gene TRBJ2-2; D gene uncertain. This CDR3 comprises 16 residues. Trimming shortened V by 2 bases and J by 4 bases, and 14 bases separated the two germline ends. Per germline, CDR1 MNHEY and CDR2 SVGEGT. The CDR3 sequence: CASSYLPLAGTGELFF. For the CDR3, the DNA is TGTGCCAGCAGTTACCTCCCTCTCGCAGGCACCGGGGAGCTGTTTTTT.

This clonotype has a count of ten or more. The rearrangement uses TRBV20-1 and TRBJ1-4; 10 bases map to TRBD1. CDR1 and CDR2 from the germline V gene are DFQATT and SNEGSKA (reference sequence). The CDR3 extends over 12 amino acids. The J segment lost 11 bases and the V segment lost 7 bases, leaving 7 bases of the junction unmatched. CDR3 DNA: TGCAGTGTCAAGGGACAGGGGCGGAAACTGTTTTTT. Protein sequence: CSVKGQGRKLFF.

This clonotype has more than one count but fewer than ten. The rearrangement links TRBV9 to TRBJ2-1; the match to TRBD2 covers 9 bases. Germline assignment: CDR1 SGDLS and CDR2 YYNGEE. This CDR3 spans 15 amino acids. J gave up 3 bases and V 8 bases, and 9 bases lay outside the gene matches. The CDR3 sequence is CASSRGGLNYNEQFF. The CDR3 bases are TGTGCCAGTTCGCGGGGGGGCCTAAACTACAATGAGCAGTTCTTC.

This clonotype appeared a few times. This rearrangement joins TRBV2 to TRBJ2-3; 13 nucleotides match TRBD2. V shed 5 bases and J 5 bases; nucleotides not matched to a gene: 4. This CDR3 spans 15 amino acids. Germline lookup yields CDR1 SNHLY and CDR2 FYNNEI. CDR3 DNA sequence: TGTGCCAGCAGTCGACTAGCGGGAGGAAGAGATACGCAGTATTTT. Its translation is CASSRLAGGRDTQYF.

This clonotype was found many times. The chain is built from TRBV20-1 and TRBJ2-1, with 11 bases fitting TRBD2. Germline CDR1 reads DFQATT; CDR2 reads SNEGSKA (reference sequence). The CDR3 is 16 residues long. Trimming at V came to 5 bases and at J to 4 bases, leaving 10 bases not matched to a gene. CDR3 nucleotides: TGCAGTGCTTGCCCCCCAACTAGCGGGAGTTACAATGAGCAGTTCTTC. Translating gives CSACPPTSGSYNEQFF.

The V call is TRBV7-8, the J call TRBJ1-3; D is unresolved. The ends were cut back, 0 bases at V and 3 bases at J, with 12 bases in the middle. CDR1 is SGHVS and CDR2 is FQNEAQ in the germline V gene. The CDR3 loop spans 16 amino acids. The CDR3 DNA reads as TGTGCCAGCAGCTTAGCAGAACTGGGCGTTGGAAACACCATATATTTT. Its translation is CASSLAELGVGNTIYF.

The table lists this clonotype with a few counts. This chain connects TRBV6-2 or TRBV6-3 to TRBJ2-3; TRBD1 is a possible D gene (6 bases). V lost 6 bases and J lost 3, with 22 bases in between. Germline assignment: CDR1 MNHEY and CDR2 SVGEGT. This CDR3 is built from 17 residues. DNA of the CDR3: TGTGCCAGCAGGACGAAGCCAGGCCCCAGGGGTACAGATACGCAGTATTTT. It specifies CASRTKPGPRGTDTQYF.

This clonotype was counted many times. The germline gene is not matched at one end of the junction; a read error may be the cause. The DNA of the CDR3 is TGCAGGGCTAATTATAGCAATCAGCCCCAGCATTTT. Encoded protein: CRANYSNQPQHF. The rearrangement joins TRBV20-1 to TRBJ1-5; D not certain. CDR3 size: 12 residues. In germline, CDR1 is DFQATT, CDR2 SNEGSKA (reference sequence).

Many counts were recorded for this clonotype. V is TRBV7-9 and J is TRBJ1-6; 7 bases map to TRBD1. The ends lost 7 bases at V and 0 bases at J; junction bases unmatched: 3. Germline V gene sequence: CDR1 SEHNR, CDR2 FQNEAQ (reference sequence). This CDR3 is 15 amino acids long. The chain's CDR3 is CASTPGGSYNSPLHF. CDR3 nucleotides: TGTGCCAGCACCCCAGGGGGCTCCTATAATTCACCCCTCCACTTT.

This clonotype is medium-sized by share. The chain joins TRBV12-3 or TRBV12-4 to TRBJ2-3, with D unresolved. The CDR3 is made up of 12 amino acids. V was shortened by 3 bases and J by 3 bases, with 4 bases between the two germline ends. CDR3 residues: CASSFLTDTQYF. CDR3 bases: TGTGCCAGCAGTTTCCTGACAGATACGCAGTATTTT.

Regarding this clonotype: A single base separates this from a much larger clone, so it may be a read error. V is TRBV4-3 and J is TRBJ1-3, with 7 bases matching TRBD1. There are 17 residues in the CDR3. Germline CDR1 reads LGHNA; CDR2 reads YSLEER. The CDR3 reads CASSQATGFSSGTTIYF. CDR3 DNA: TGCGCCAGCAGCCAAGCGACAGGGTTCAGCTCTGGAACCACCATATATTTT.

This clonotype occurred many times. This chain uses TRBV7-9 with TRBJ2-1, with a tentative D call TRBD1 (5 bases). This CDR3 has 12 amino acids. Germline V gives CDR1 SEHNR, CDR2 FQNEAQ (reference sequence). Trimming stripped 7 bases from V and 4 bases from J, with 8 bases between. CDR3 DNA: TGTGCCAGCATTCGACAGTACAATGAGCAGTTCTTC. It codes for CASIRQYNEQFF.

This clonotype occurred many times. The gene calls are TRBV6-6 and TRBJ1-1, with a possible D match to TRBD1 (5 bases). The CDR3 covers 15 residues. The V end lost 2 bases, the J end lost 1 base, and 11 bases lay between the germline ends. Germline loops: CDR1 MNHNY, CDR2 SVGAGI (reference sequence). The chain's CDR3 is CASSYMGGQNTEAFF. CDR3 in DNA: TGTGCCAGCAGTTACATGGGTGGACAGAACACTGAAGCTTTCTTT.

This clonotype was picked up many times. This rearrangement joins TRBV6-2 or TRBV6-3 to TRBJ2-1, with TRBD2 identical over 9 bases. This CDR3 is built from 13 residues. The J segment lost 15 bases and the V segment lost 2 bases, leaving 8 bases of the junction unmatched. Germline V lookup: CDR1 MNHEY, CDR2 SVGEGT. The CDR3 sequence is CASSYRLAEIRFF. CDR3 nucleotide sequence: TGTGCCAGCAGTTACAGACTAGCGGAGATCCGGTTCTTC.

The V and J genes are TRBV14 and TRBJ2-3, with 7 bases lining up with TRBD1. Trimming at V came to 6 bases and at J to 8 bases, leaving 11 bases not matched to a gene. Per germline, CDR1 SGHDN and CDR2 FVKESK. There are 14 residues in the CDR3. CDR3 nucleotides: TGTGCCAGCAGTCTCTCGACAGGGCTAGGTACGCAGTATTTT. Encoded protein: CASSLSTGLGTQYF.

This clonotype was observed many times. CDR3 loop: CASSPHQSTYNEQFF. CDR3 in DNA: TGTGCCAGCAGCCCACACCAGTCAACCTACAATGAGCAGTTCTTC. The J gene is TRBJ2-1, the V gene TRBV11-3; D uncertain. Germline CDR1 is SGHNT and CDR2 is YENEEA. V lost 5 bases and J lost 2, with 13 bases in between. The CDR3 is made up of 15 amino acids.

The chain has TRBV5-4 and TRBJ1-1, with D tentatively TRBD1 (5 bases). CDR3 length: 14 amino acids. The V end lost 4 bases, the J end lost 3 bases, and 13 bases lay between the germline ends. CDR1 is SGHNT and CDR2 is YYREEE in the germline V gene (reference sequence). CDR3 in amino acids: CASSPSGRDTEAFF. The DNA of the CDR3 is TGTGCCAGCAGCCCGAGCGGCAGGGACACTGAAGCTTTCTTT.

There are many counts of this clonotype. The rearrangement joins TRBV30 to TRBJ2-5, with D unresolved. The germline V gene has CDR1 GTSNPN and CDR2 SVGIG (reference sequence). CDR3 length equals 12 residues. The V gene lost 2 bases and the J gene lost 7 bases, with 11 bases spanning the gap. The DNA for the CDR3 is TGTGCCTGGAGTAGTTTGGACCCGACCCAGTACTTC. This sequence encodes CAWSSLDPTQYF.

This clonotype was seen more than once but under ten times. V and J are TRBV10-3 and TRBJ1-5; D is uncertain. Germline V gene sequence: CDR1 ENHRY, CDR2 SYGVKD. The CDR3 spans 13 residues. V lost 5 bases, J lost 4 bases, and 9 bases lay in between. In nucleotides, the CDR3 is TGTGCCATCAGTCCACTGATTAATCAGCCCCAGCATTTT. The encoded protein is CAISPLINQPQHF.

This clonotype was seen repeatedly, ten times or more. The chain employs TRBV4-2 and TRBJ1-3; 7 bases are a match to TRBD1. Germline CDR1 is LGHNA and CDR2 is YNFKEQ. The CDR3 sequence is 17 residues long. V trimming: 4 bases; J trimming: 1 base; junction bases outside the gene matches: 10. CDR3 sequence (DNA): TGTGCCAGCAGCCGGACAGGCCGTGAGGAATCTGGAAACACCATATATTTT. Amino acid sequence: CASSRTGREESGNTIYF.

The V and J genes are TRBV6-2 or TRBV6-3 and TRBJ2-3; 9 bases agree with TRBD1. Per germline, CDR1 MNHEY and CDR2 SVGEGT. V was pared by 4 bases and J by 0 bases, with 5 bases of the junction left unmatched. This CDR3 region has 16 residues. CDR3 amino acids: CASSSDRGPSTDTQYF. Here the CDR3 DNA reads TGTGCCAGCAGTTCGGACAGGGGACCCAGCACAGATACGCAGTATTTT.

This clonotype was observed at least ten times. The gene calls are TRBV12-3 or TRBV12-4 and TRBJ2-4, with TRBD2 as a possible D gene (5 bases). The length of the CDR3 is 12 residues. Trimming took off 5 bases at V and 7 bases at J, with 9 bases between the two ends. The CDR3 sequence is CASSTGSNIQYF. In DNA form, the CDR3 reads TGTGCCAGCAGTACGGGATCGAACATTCAGTACTTC.

This clonotype showed up many times. The rearrangement uses TRBV28 and TRBJ2-3; no definite D call. V dropped 5 bases and J dropped 0 bases, with 6 bases sitting between them. The CDR3 runs 13 residues. Germline V gene sequence: CDR1 MDHEN, CDR2 SYDVKM. CDR3 region: CASSPPSTDTQYF. The CDR3 DNA reads as TGTGCCAGCAGTCCCCCGAGCACAGATACGCAGTATTTT.

This clonotype was recorded many times. The chain employs TRBV6-5 and TRBJ1-2, with D unclear. Germline V gene data show CDR1 as MNHEY and CDR2 as SVGAGI. This CDR3 has 14 residues. Trimming cost V 6 bases and J 4 bases, with 15 bases left between them. The chain's CDR3 is CASSRKTETYGYTF. For the CDR3, the DNA is TGTGCCAGCAGCCGTAAGACGGAGACCTATGGCTACACCTTC.

This clonotype was seen many times. The chain couples TRBV6-5 to TRBJ2-2; 8 bases are shared with TRBD1. The CDR3 runs 16 residues. Trimming removed 6 bases from V and 4 bases from J; junction bases left unmatched: 10. CDR1 and CDR2 (germline): MNHEY, SVGAGI. CDR3 residues: CASSERTGWATGELFF. CDR3 coding DNA: TGTGCCAGCAGCGAACGGACAGGGTGGGCCACCGGGGAGCTGTTTTTT.

The table lists this clonotype with many counts. The chain carries TRBV5-4 and TRBJ2-7, with 9 bases aligning to TRBD2. The CDR3 sequence is 14 residues long. Per germline, CDR1 SGHNT and CDR2 YYREEE (reference sequence). J gave up 2 bases and V 4 bases, and 4 bases lay outside the gene matches. CDR3 loop: CASSQGLAPYEQYV. CDR3 sequence (DNA): TGTGCCAGCAGCCAGGGACTAGCCCCCTACGAGCAGTACGTC.